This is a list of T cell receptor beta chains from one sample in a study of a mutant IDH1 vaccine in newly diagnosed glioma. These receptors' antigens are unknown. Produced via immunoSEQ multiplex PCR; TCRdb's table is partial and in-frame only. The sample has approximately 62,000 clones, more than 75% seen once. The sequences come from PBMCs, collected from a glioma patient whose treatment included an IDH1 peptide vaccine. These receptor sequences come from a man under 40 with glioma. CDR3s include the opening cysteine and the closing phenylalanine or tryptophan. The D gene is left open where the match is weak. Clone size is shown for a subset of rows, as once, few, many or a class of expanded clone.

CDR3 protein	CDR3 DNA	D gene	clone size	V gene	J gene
CASSRDYQETQYF	TGTGCCAGCAGCAGGGACTACCAAGAGACCCAGTACTTC	-	-	TRBV5-4	TRBJ2-5
CASRSPGGGGNTIYF	TGTGCCAGCAGATCCCCAGGGGGCGGTGGAAACACCATATATTTT	TRBD1	-	TRBV6-5	TRBJ1-3
CATGTQTRGTEAFF	TGTGCCACCGGGACGCAAACCCGGGGCACTGAAGCTTTCTTT	-	once	TRBV10-3	TRBJ1-1
CASSVDGQISGNTIYF	TGTGCCAGCAGCGTAGATGGGCAGATCTCTGGAAACACCATATATTTT	-	once	TRBV9	TRBJ1-3
CASSRNTGELFF	TGTGCCAGCAGTAGGAACACCGGGGAGCTGTTTTTT	-	-	TRBV6-1	TRBJ2-2
CASSLTGPENEQFF	TGTGCCAGCAGCTTAACCGGGCCGGAAAATGAGCAGTTCTTC	-	-	TRBV7-9	TRBJ2-1
CASSFPFSGTEPTSEQYF	TGCGCCAGCAGCTTTCCATTCTCCGGGACCGAGCCCACATCCGAGCAGTACTTC	-	-	TRBV5-1	TRBJ2-7
CASSLDRAERNQPQHF	TGTGCCAGCTCACTAGACAGGGCGGAGCGCAATCAGCCCCAGCATTTT	TRBD1	-	TRBV18	TRBJ1-5
CASSPLESDRGPMYGYTF	TGTGCCAGCTCACCCCTCGAATCCGACAGGGGACCAATGTATGGCTACACCTTC	TRBD1	-	TRBV18	TRBJ1-2
CASTQGRYNEQFF	TGCGCCAGCACCCAGGGTAGGTACAATGAGCAGTTCTTC	-	-	TRBV10-1	TRBJ2-1
CASPGQGAYTGEQYF	TGCGCCAGCCCTGGACAGGGCGCTTACACTGGCGAGCAGTACTTC	TRBD1	-	TRBV5-1	TRBJ2-7
CASGRQGADTEAFF	TGCGCCAGCGGACGACAGGGGGCCGACACTGAAGCTTTCTTT	TRBD1	-	TRBV5-1	TRBJ1-1
CASSFFGAGSPLHF	TGTGCCAGTAGTTTTTTTGGGGCCGGTTCACCCCTCCACTTT	-	-	TRBV19	TRBJ1-6
CASSLFNPDPNTEAFF	TGTGCCAGCAGCTTGTTCAATCCCGATCCGAACACTGAAGCTTTCTTT	-	-	TRBV5-5	TRBJ1-1
CASSLAFGGRKETQYF	TGCGCCAGCAGCTTGGCCTTCGGGGGGCGTAAAGAGACCCAGTACTTC	-	-	TRBV5-1	TRBJ2-5
CASSAKQNTEAFF	TGTGCCAGCAGTGCGAAGCAGAACACTGAAGCTTTCTTT	-	-	TRBV6-5	TRBJ1-1
CASSFIGEDTEAFF	TGTGCCAGCAGTTTTATCGGAGAGGACACTGAAGCTTTCTTT	-	-	TRBV28	TRBJ1-1
CASSPGTVTEAFF	TGTGCCAGCAGCCCGGGGACAGTTACTGAAGCTTTCTTT	TRBD1	-	TRBV7-6	TRBJ1-1
CASSLGYTF	TGTGCCAGCAGCTTAGGCTACACCTTC	-	once	TRBV7-9	TRBJ1-2
CASSYGLAGPTDTQYF	TGTGCCAGCAGTTACGGGCTAGCGGGCCCCACAGATACGCAGTATTTT	TRBD2	once	TRBV6-5	TRBJ2-3
CASSLSDSGNTIYF	TGTGCCAGCAGCTTATCTGACTCTGGAAACACCATATATTTT	-	once	TRBV7-8	TRBJ1-3
CASSFEETQYF	TGTGCCAGCAGCTTCGAAGAGACCCAGTACTTC	-	-	TRBV5-6	TRBJ2-5
CASRQEDYNSPLHF	TGTGCCAGCAGACAGGAAGACTATAATTCACCCCTCCACTTT	-	-	TRBV27	TRBJ1-6
CASSPTTGGNSPLHF	TGCGCCAGCAGCCCGACAACAGGGGGGAATTCACCCCTCCACTTT	TRBD1	-	TRBV5-1	TRBJ1-6
CASREVGVTVIHSNQPQHF	TGTGCCAGCAGAGAAGTCGGGGTAACGGTAATTCATAGCAATCAGCCCCAGCATTTT	-	-	TRBV2	TRBJ1-5
CASSMGGRDPAGELFF	TGTGCCAGCAGTATGGGGGGTAGGGACCCCGCCGGGGAGCTGTTTTTT	-	once	TRBV2	TRBJ2-2
CASSLIGTGERALFF	TGTGCCAGCAGCTTGATAGGGACAGGGGAAAGGGCCTTGTTCTTC	TRBD1	-	TRBV5-4	TRBJ2-1
CASSQGLVYEKLFF	TGTGCCAGCAGCCAAGGTTTGGTGTATGAAAAACTGTTTTTT	-	-	TRBV6-1	TRBJ1-4
CAISESTGAEVGPYTDTQYF	TGTGCCATCAGTGAGTCGACAGGGGCCGAGGTGGGACCTTACACAGATACGCAGTATTTT	TRBD1	-	TRBV10-3	TRBJ2-3
CASSATGQGTSYTF	TGCGCCAGCAGCGCCACGGGACAGGGTACGAGCTACACCTTC	TRBD1	once	TRBV5-1	TRBJ1-2
CASSLVGGSQPQHF	TGTGCCAGCAGCTTAGTAGGAGGGAGTCAGCCCCAGCATTTT	-	-	TRBV11-2	TRBJ1-5
CASSNRGNVIQPQHF	TGTGCCAGCAGCAACAGGGGAAATGTAATTCAGCCCCAGCATTTT	TRBD1	-	TRBV5-8	TRBJ1-5